Each of the 30 T cell receptor beta chains below was sequenced from the same sample in a study of radiation and T cells in renal cell carcinoma. The time point was: blood 2 weeks post-SBRT. Stated treatment: 15 Gy SBRT to primary tumor, nephrectomy 4 weeks later. Here immunoSEQ multiplex PCR was the method, and the copy in TCRdb shows in-frame clones only, minus some. The sample has 100,000 to 150,000 clones, more than 75% seen once; the top ten hold 5% to 6.5%. The sample here was blood, taken from a patient whose treatment included radiotherapy and nephrectomy. These TCRs come from a woman aged 70-85 years with renal cell carcinoma.

The rearrangement uses TRBV6-5 and TRBJ1-1; unclear D gene. Trimming took 6 bases from V and 5 from J, leaving 13 bases between them. The CDR3 covers 13 residues. The germline V gene has CDR1 MNHEY and CDR2 SVGAGI. The CDR3 coding sequence is TGTGCCAGCAGACGTTACAGAAGGACTGAAGCTTTCTTT. Residues: CASRRYRRTEAFF.

The count of this clone is one. The identical CDR3 is also encoded by other nucleotide sequences in the sample. The chain carries TRBV6-5 and TRBJ2-2, with D hard to call. The germline V gene has CDR1 MNHEY and CDR2 SVGAGI. V lost 6 bases to trimming and J lost 3 bases, with 5 bases between them. CDR3 length: 12 residues. CDR3 residues: CASRRDTGELFF. CDR3 DNA sequence: TGTGCCAGCAGGAGAGACACCGGGGAGCTGTTTTTT.

The chain is built from TRBV4-1 and TRBJ2-1; 10 bases match TRBD2. The CDR3 runs to 16 residues. Germline values: CDR1 MGHRA, CDR2 YSYEKL. V lost 3 bases to trimming and J lost 5 bases; unmatched junction nucleotides: 7. The CDR3 DNA reads as TGCGCCAGCAGCCAGTCCGGGACTAGCGTTGACAATGAGCAGTTCTTC. Protein sequence: CASSQSGTSVDNEQFF.

The count of this clone is one. V usage is TRBV7-3 and J usage is TRBJ1-1, with 9 positions matching TRBD1. The CDR3 covers 15 residues. From germline, CDR1 is SGHTA and CDR2 FQGTGA. Germline trimming cut 2 bases from V and 5 bases from J; bases unmatched to any gene: 6. The CDR3 bases are TGTGCCAGCAGCTTAGCGACAGGGGGAGGGACTGAAGCTTTCTTT. It is translated as CASSLATGGGTEAFF.

The V call is TRBV11-2, the J call TRBJ2-3; 7 bases align to TRBD1. The CDR3 has 15 residues. Germline V gene lookup returns CDR1 SGHAT and CDR2 FQNNGV. Unmatched junction bases numbered 3, after V lost 3 bases and J lost 0 bases. CDR3 sequence (DNA): TGTGCCAGCAGCTTGGGCAGGGGGAGCACAGATACGCAGTATTTT. Amino acids: CASSLGRGSTDTQYF.

The CDR3 protein is CASSLRVAGNEQFF. DNA for the CDR3: TGCGCCAGCAGCTTGAGGGTAGCCGGCAATGAGCAGTTCTTC. The V and J genes are TRBV5-1 and TRBJ2-1; no reliable D call. This CDR3 has 14 residues. Looked up from germline, CDR1 is SGHRS and CDR2 is YFSETQ. V lost 1 base and J lost 6, with 11 bases in between.

The gene calls are TRBV21-1 and TRBJ2-7; TRBD1 is the table's D call, not checked against the DNA. TRBV21-1 is annotated as a pseudogene. This CDR3 region has 14 residues. CDR3 bases: TGTGCCAGCAGCCCCCCGACAGGGCCCTACGAGCAGTACTTC. This gives the protein CASSPPTGPYEQYF.

The chain uses TRBV4-3 and TRBJ2-3; D is undetermined. This CDR3 has 13 amino acids. V shed 3 bases and J shed 6 bases, with 10 bases lying between them. CDR1 and CDR2 from the germline V gene are LGHNA and YSLEER. As DNA, the CDR3 is TGCGCCAGCAGCCAGTTAGTCCCCGATACGCAGTATTTT. It yields the protein CASSQLVPDTQYF.

The rearrangement uses TRBV11-3 and TRBJ1-4; 11 positions match TRBD1. Germline-derived CDR1 and CDR2 are SGHNT and YENEEA. V gave up 3 bases and J gave up 6 bases; unmatched junction bases: 9. The length of the CDR3 is 17 residues. DNA of the CDR3: TGTGCCAGCAGCTTTTGGACAGGGGGCGGTAAGGATGAAAAACTGTTTTTT. Amino acids: CASSFWTGGGKDEKLFF.

The CDR3: CASSQEGTGLYEQYF. The CDR3 nucleotides are TGCGCCAGCAGCCAAGAAGGCACAGGGCTCTACGAGCAGTACTTC. The chain is built from TRBV4-1 and TRBJ2-7, with D perhaps matching TRBD1 (6 bases). This CDR3 region has 15 residues. Germline loops: CDR1 MGHRA, CDR2 YSYEKL. V lost 0 bases to trimming and J lost 3 bases, with 12 bases between them.

The V gene is TRBV7-9, the J gene TRBJ1-1; no firm D call. The germline gives CDR1 SEHNR, CDR2 FQNEAQ (reference sequence). The CDR3 consists of 12 residues. Between the trimmed V and J ends, which lost 1 base and 11 bases, there was a span of 11 bases. The CDR3 DNA sequence: TGTGCCAGCAGCTTAGGTGGCGGGTCGGCTTTCTTT. Translating it yields CASSLGGGSAFF.

In its sample, this clone was seen once. This chain joins TRBV7-2 and TRBJ1-2; 12 nucleotides agree with TRBD1. Germline CDR1 SGHTA, CDR2 FQGNSA. There are 15 residues in the CDR3. The J segment lost 8 bases and the V segment lost 1 base, leaving 5 bases of the junction unmatched. CDR3 coding DNA: TGTGCCAGCAGCTTAGGGGGACAGGGGGCACGCGGCTACACCTTC. Protein: CASSLGGQGARGYTF.

J is TRBJ2-7 and V is TRBV5-1, with D possibly being TRBD2 (6 bases). Trimming took 4 bases from V and 7 from J, leaving 24 bases between them. The CDR3 runs 16 residues. CDR1 is SGHRS, CDR2 YFSETQ, per germline. CDR3: CASSPGMRNDGGEQYF. For the CDR3, the DNA is TGCGCCAGCAGCCCAGGTATGCGGAATGATGGAGGGGAGCAGTACTTC.

The J gene is TRBJ2-3, the V gene TRBV6-1; the D gene is possibly TRBD1 (6 bases). V was pared by 7 bases and J by 0 bases, with 11 bases between. Germline V gene lookup returns CDR1 MNHNS and CDR2 SASEGT. There are 14 residues in the CDR3. The CDR3 spells CASTPGHSTDTQYF. DNA of the CDR3: TGTGCCAGCACCCCGGGACACAGCACAGATACGCAGTATTTT.

The chain joins TRBV7-2 to TRBJ2-1; TRBD2 matches at 11 bases. This CDR3 has 16 residues. V was pared by 1 base and J by 4 bases, with 3 bases of the junction left unmatched. Germline lookup yields CDR1 SGHTA and CDR2 FQGNSA. The CDR3 reads CASSLGSGGGYNEQFF. Written as DNA, the CDR3 is TGTGCCAGCAGCTTAGGTAGCGGGGGGGGTTACAATGAGCAGTTCTTC.

The genes are TRBV4-2 and TRBJ1-4; D uncertain. Germline V gene lookup returns CDR1 LGHNA and CDR2 YNFKEQ. This CDR3 contains 15 residues. Trimming pared 0 bases from V and 4 bases from J, leaving 9 bases between. The CDR3 DNA is TGTGCCAGCAGCCAAGATGAACAGCTTAATGAAAAACTGTTTTTT. It is translated as CASSQDEQLNEKLFF.

This rearrangement joins TRBV5-6 to TRBJ1-4; the D gene is possibly TRBD1 (6 bases). V was shortened by 4 bases and J by 3 bases, with 10 bases between the two germline ends. The CDR3 extends over 14 amino acids. Looked up from germline, CDR1 is SGHDT and CDR2 is YYEEEE. CDR3 DNA: TGTGCCAGCAGCGTTTACAGGGCTAATGAAAAACTGTTTTTT. Translated: CASSVYRANEKLFF.

This chain joins TRBV7-4 and TRBJ1-5; D remains unclear. CDR1 is SGHVT, CDR2 SQSDAQ, per germline. Trimming removed 2 bases from V and 6 bases from J, with 17 bases in between. The CDR3 covers 16 residues. CDR3 protein: CASSLKGSIRSQPQHF. DNA of the CDR3: TGTGCCAGCAGCTTAAAGGGTTCAATTCGAAGTCAGCCCCAGCATTTT.

The chain employs TRBV6-6 and TRBJ1-1; tentatively, D is TRBD1 (5 bases). The V end was cut by 4 bases, the J end by 3 bases, with 12 bases between. The CDR3 is made up of 14 amino acids. CDR1 is MNHNY and CDR2 is SVGAGI in the germline V gene (reference sequence). The CDR3 nucleotides read TGTGCCAGCAGTTTTTCGCAGGGAGACACTGAAGCTTTCTTT. Its protein is CASSFSQGDTEAFF.

This clone was observed a few times. The gene calls are TRBV6-5 and TRBJ2-3; D is unresolved. This CDR3 has 12 amino acids. Looked up from germline, CDR1 is MNHEY and CDR2 is SVGAGI. The ends were cut back, 10 bases at V and 6 bases at J, with 14 bases in the middle. As DNA, the CDR3 is TGTGCCACCTATAGGTGGGTGGATACGCAGTATTTT. Translation: CATYRWVDTQYF.

This chain uses TRBV7-8 with TRBJ2-2, with a possible D match to TRBD2 (6 bases). V was shortened by 2 bases and J by 5 bases, with 21 bases between the two germline ends. This CDR3 is 18 amino acids long. Per germline, CDR1 SGHVS and CDR2 FQNEAQ. The CDR3 coding sequence is TGTGCCAGCAGCTTATTCCCCATAGGAGGGTTGAGGACCGGGGAGCTGTTTTTT. Its translation: CASSLFPIGGLRTGELFF.

The chain recombines TRBV19 with TRBJ2-1; 10 bases line up with TRBD2. The germline V gene has CDR1 LNHDA and CDR2 SQIVND (reference sequence). The V and J ends lost 10 bases and 9 bases, in that order; junction bases with no gene match: 15. The CDR3 covers 15 residues. CDR3 loop: CATVAGGGFSAEQFF. CDR3 bases: TGTGCCACCGTAGCGGGGGGCGGGTTTAGTGCTGAGCAGTTCTTC.

A single count supports this clone. This sequence joins TRBV7-2 and TRBJ2-1; 9 bases align to TRBD2. The CDR3 consists of 16 residues. Germline V gene lookup returns CDR1 SGHTA and CDR2 FQGNSA. V dropped 1 base and J dropped 8; count of bases not matched to a gene: 9. The CDR3 region has the DNA TGTGCCAGCAGCTTAGTGATGGCGGGGGGGCCTCATGAGCAGTTCTTC. This translates into CASSLVMAGGPHEQFF.

V gene TRBV28 combines with J gene TRBJ1-1; D is possibly TRBD1 (5 bases). The CDR3 has 14 residues. With 5 bases removed from V and 0 bases from J, the gap between germline ends came to 10 bases. Per germline, CDR1 MDHEN and CDR2 SYDVKM. The DNA of the CDR3 is TGTGCCAGCAGTCCGCAGGGCTTGAACACTGAAGCTTTCTTT. It encodes CASSPQGLNTEAFF.

The chain carries TRBV21-1 and TRBJ1-2; the table's TRBD1 call for D was not verified on the DNA. TRBV21-1 is deemed a pseudogene. CDR3 size: 14 residues. DNA of the CDR3: TGTGCCAGCAGCGCAAAAGACAGGGCCTATGGCTACACCTTC. This codes for CASSAKDRAYGYTF.

The rearrangement joins TRBV7-9 to TRBJ2-7, with D possibly TRBD1 on 5 matching bases. The CDR3 totals 16 residues. V was cut by 5 bases and J by 0 bases, with 17 bases left in between. CDR1 is SEHNR and CDR2 is FQNEAQ in the germline V gene (reference sequence). The CDR3, as DNA: TGTGCCAGCAGCCATCCCGCAGGGAACCCCTCCTACGAGCAGTACTTC. This sequence encodes CASSHPAGNPSYEQYF.

The chain combines TRBV19 with TRBJ1-1; D not certain. The CDR3 is 15 amino acids. Per germline, CDR1 LNHDA and CDR2 SQIVND (reference sequence). V dropped 5 bases and J dropped 0 bases, with 13 bases sitting between them. CDR3 bases: TGTGCCAGTAGTTTAAGGACTGCCATGAACACTGAAGCTTTCTTT. Its protein product is CASSLRTAMNTEAFF.

Here the CDR3 DNA reads TGCGCCAGCAGCCATAGAGGGGTAGCGGGGTCTAGCACAGATACGCAGTATTTT. It specifies CASSHRGVAGSSTDTQYF. The chain combines TRBV4-3 with TRBJ2-3; 8 bases match TRBD2. Germline CDR1 and CDR2: LGHNA and YSLEER. The CDR3 has 18 amino acids. V shed 3 bases and J 0 bases; nucleotides not matched to a gene: 11.

The V gene is TRBV5-1, the J gene TRBJ2-2; 9 nucleotides line up with TRBD1. Losses at the gene ends were 4 bases for V and 7 bases for J; bases not matched to a gene: 17. Germline CDR1 SGHRS, CDR2 YFSETQ. This CDR3 comprises 18 residues. The CDR3 nucleotides read TGCGCCAGCAGCCCGGATCCGGGACAGGGAATTTTGGTCGGGGAGCTGTTTTTT. Its translation is CASSPDPGQGILVGELFF. Looking up the rest from reference TRBV5-1 and TRBJ2-2 gives the full variable domain: KAGVTQTPRYLIKTRGQQVTLSCSPISGHRSVSWYQQTPGQGLQFLFEYFSETQRNKGNFPGRFSGRQFSNSRSEMNVSTLELGDSALYLCASSPDPGQGILVGELFFGEGSRLTVL.

The V and J genes are TRBV5-1 and TRBJ2-7, with D maybe TRBD1 (6 bases). The CDR3 extends over 14 amino acids. The germline V and J ends were trimmed by 4 bases and 3 bases, with 14 bases remaining between them. Germline V CDR1 and CDR2: SGHRS, YFSETQ. In nucleotides, the CDR3 is TGCGCCAGCAGCGCCGGGACACCATACTACGAGCAGTACTTC. It yields the protein CASSAGTPYYEQYF.